The present T cell receptor beta chain was sequenced within a study of cytomegalovirus exposure and HLA in healthy donors. As concerns this clone: Its matching antigen is unknown.

General study results and limits: In the analysis, some V segments, TRBV6-2 and TRBV6-3 included, were excluded as indistinguishable.

PCR amplification relied on 60 Vbeta primers (plus 13 Jbeta primers). Measured with immunoSEQ multiplex PCR; TCRdb has only the in-frame clones, and not every one. Found here are more than 75,000 clones, less than 80% of them singletons; the top ten hold about 9.1%. V was pared by 8 bases and J by 1 base, with 2 bases of the junction left unmatched. The CDR3 contains 12 residues. Germline V gives CDR1 SNHLY, CDR2 FYNNEI. This rearrangement joins TRBV2 to TRBJ2-7; 7 bases are shared with TRBD1. The clonotype originates from a man in his forties in good health and CMV-seropositive. The sequenced material came from PBMCs. In DNA, the CDR3 is TGTGCCAGCGGACAGGTATCCTACGAGCAGTACTTC. This translates into CASGQVSYEQYF.